The T cell receptor (beta chain) described here comes from a study of OX40 agonist ivuxolimab in advanced cancers. Trimming pared 8 bases from V and 7 bases from J, leaving 9 bases between. CDR3 length: 10 residues. Looked up from germline, CDR1 is SQVTM and CDR2 is ANQGSEA. Clones were read by immunoSEQ multiplex PCR, and TCRdb kept only the in-frame ones, dropping some. The sample consists of 55,000 to 65,000 clones, about 88% of them appearing once. This chain joins TRBV29-1 and TRBJ2-1; TRBD2 is a possible D gene (5 bases). The clonotype comes from an adult with an advanced solid tumor such as melanoma, head and neck, liver or kidney cancer. Sequenced material: CD4+ or CD8+ T cells sorted from blood, taken in a trial of the OX40 agonist ivuxolimab. The CDR3 spells CSTGENEQFF. CDR3 nucleotides: TGCAGCACTGGGGAGAATGAGCAGTTCTTC.